This TCR beta chain was recovered during a study of tumor-infiltrating lymphocytes in primary liver carcinoma. Study-level information: Patients were both men and women, whose ages ran from 30 to 69 years.

A primer matching the constant region was used to make TCR beta cDNA from approximately 0.55 ug of total RNA. Three nested multiplex PCR rounds, a slightly modified ARM-PCR method, built the TCR beta libraries. Rounds one and two of PCR, each of roughly 10 cycles, were primed with TRBV1-TRBV30 forward primers and a C-beta reverse primer. TCRdb redid the calling of the multiplex PCR reads with MiXCR, one entry per CDR3 protein. The table shows about 120,000 distinct CDR3 sequences, with 60% to 70% occurring only once. From unsorted bulk tissue weighing 20-30 mg, DNA and RNA were co-extracted. This clonotype was observed many times. Trimming took 0 bases from V and 4 from J; bases not matched to a gene: 3. CDR1 SGHNT and CDR2 YENEEA come from the germline V gene. The length of the CDR3 is 15 residues.

The TCR sequence derives from a woman in her sixties with primary liver carcinoma and hepatitis B virus infection. The chain uses TRBV11-3 and TRBJ2-1; TRBD2 matches 7 bases. Sample: liver tumor tissue from sampling region 1. Subset in this sample: tumor region T1, superior pole. Here the CDR3 DNA reads TGTGCCAGCAGCTTAGAACGCGGGAGTTACAATGAGCAGTTCTTC. As protein: CASSLERGSYNEQFF.